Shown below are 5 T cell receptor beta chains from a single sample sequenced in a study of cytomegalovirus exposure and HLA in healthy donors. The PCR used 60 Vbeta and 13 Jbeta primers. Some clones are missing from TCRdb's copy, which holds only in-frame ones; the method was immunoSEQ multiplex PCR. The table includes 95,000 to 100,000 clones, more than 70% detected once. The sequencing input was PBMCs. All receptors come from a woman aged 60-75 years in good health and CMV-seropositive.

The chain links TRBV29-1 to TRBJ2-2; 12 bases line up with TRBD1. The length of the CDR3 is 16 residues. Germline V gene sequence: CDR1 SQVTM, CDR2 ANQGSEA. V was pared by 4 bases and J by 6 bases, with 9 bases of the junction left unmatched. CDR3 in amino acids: CSVAFPGQGAAGELFF. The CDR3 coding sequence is TGCAGCGTTGCTTTTCCGGGACAGGGGGCCGCCGGGGAGCTGTTTTTT.

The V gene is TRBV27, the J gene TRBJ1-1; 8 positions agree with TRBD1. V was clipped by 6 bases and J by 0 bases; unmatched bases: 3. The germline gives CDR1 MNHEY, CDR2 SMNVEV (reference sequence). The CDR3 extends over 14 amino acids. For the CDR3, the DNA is TGTGCCAGCAGAGGACAGGGAATGAACACTGAAGCTTTCTTT. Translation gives CASRGQGMNTEAFF.

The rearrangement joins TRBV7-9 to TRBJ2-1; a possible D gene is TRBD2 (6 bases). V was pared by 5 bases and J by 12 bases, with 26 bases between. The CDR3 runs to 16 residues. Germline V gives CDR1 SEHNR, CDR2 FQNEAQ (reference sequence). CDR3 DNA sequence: TGTGCCAGCAGCGATGAAGCCCTGGGACTGGGGGTCGGGCAGTTCTTC. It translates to CASSDEALGLGVGQFF.

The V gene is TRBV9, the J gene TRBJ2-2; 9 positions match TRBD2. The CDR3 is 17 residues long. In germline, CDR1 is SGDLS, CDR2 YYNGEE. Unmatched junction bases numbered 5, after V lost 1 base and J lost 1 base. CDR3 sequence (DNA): TGTGCCAGCAGCGTAACACTAGCGGGCTGGAACACCGGGGAGCTGTTTTTT. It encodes CASSVTLAGWNTGELFF.

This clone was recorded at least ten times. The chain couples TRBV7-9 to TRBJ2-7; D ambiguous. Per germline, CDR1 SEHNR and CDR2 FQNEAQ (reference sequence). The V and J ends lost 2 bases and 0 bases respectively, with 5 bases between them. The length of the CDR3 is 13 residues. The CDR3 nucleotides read TGTGCCAGCAGCTTAAGCACCTCCTACGAGCAGTACTTC. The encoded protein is CASSLSTSYEQYF.